Here is one TCR beta chain with its context. Using its own MiXCR run on the 5' RACE reads, TCRdb lists one record per CDR3 protein. Of about 790,000 distinct CDR3 sequences detected, about 18% appear once; the ten largest clones hold around 13%. These data come from a study of identical twins. Separately, the same data were catalogued under a study of T cells expressing NK-cell markers.

Material: PBMCs. The receptor's source is a woman under 30 in good health.

The CDR3 nucleotides read TGCGCCAGCACCAAAGTGGGGGGGATGGAGAATGAAGCTTTCTTT. Its translation: CASTKVGGMENEAFF. The rearrangement uses TRBV4-3 and TRBJ1-1; maybe TRBD1 (5 bases). This CDR3 contains 15 residues. V dropped 7 bases and J dropped 7 bases, with 22 bases sitting between them. Germline CDR1 LGHNA, CDR2 YSLEER.